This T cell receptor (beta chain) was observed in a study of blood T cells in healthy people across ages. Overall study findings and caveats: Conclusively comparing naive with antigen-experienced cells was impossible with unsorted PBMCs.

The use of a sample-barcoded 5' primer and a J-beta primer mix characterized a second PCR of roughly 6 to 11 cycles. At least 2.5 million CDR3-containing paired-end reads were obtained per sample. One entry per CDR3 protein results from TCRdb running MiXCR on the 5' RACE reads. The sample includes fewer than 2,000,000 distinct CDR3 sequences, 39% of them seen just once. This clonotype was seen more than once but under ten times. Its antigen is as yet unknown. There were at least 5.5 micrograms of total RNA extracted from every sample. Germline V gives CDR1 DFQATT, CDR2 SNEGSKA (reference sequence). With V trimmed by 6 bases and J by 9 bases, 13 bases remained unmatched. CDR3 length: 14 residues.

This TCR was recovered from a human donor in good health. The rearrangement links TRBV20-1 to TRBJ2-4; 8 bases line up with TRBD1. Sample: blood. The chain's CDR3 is CSASLGTGLSIQYF. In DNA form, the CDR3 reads TGCAGTGCGAGTCTCGGGACAGGACTTTCCATTCAGTACTTC.